Below are 27 T cell receptor beta chains sequenced from a single sample in a study of T-cell memory formation after mild COVID-19. TCRdb itself ran the 5' RACE reads through MiXCR, one entry per CDR3 protein. Of 450,000 or so distinct CDR3 sequences in the sample, approximately 20% were seen once. Source material: PBMCs or a T cell subset sorted from them (not recorded which). The source is an adult woman who had mild COVID-19 (a few samples of this study predate the infection). Cell type and time point are not known.

The V call is TRBV2, the J call TRBJ2-2, with TRBD2 matching over 8 bases. Germline V CDR1 and CDR2: SNHLY, FYNNEI. The junction had 7 bases not matched to a gene; V was cut back by 3 bases and J by 1 base. The CDR3 length is 17 residues. CDR3 sequence: CASSEAAGVGNTGELFF. CDR3 DNA sequence: TGTGCCAGCAGTGAGGCAGCGGGAGTAGGGAACACCGGGGAGCTGTTTTTT. Combining the CDR3 with reference TRBV2 and TRBJ2-2 gives the whole variable domain EPEVTQTPSHQVTQMGQEVILRCVPISNHLYFYWYRQILGQKVEFLVSFYNNEISEKSEIFDDQFSVERPDGSNFTLKIRSTKLEDSAMYFCASSEAAGVGNTGELFFGEGSRLTVL.

This clonotype was observed a few times. V usage is TRBV15 and J usage is TRBJ2-2, with D perhaps TRBD2 (6 bases). CDR3 size: 16 residues. Trimming left V 1 base short and J 2 bases short, with 11 bases between. Germline V gene data show CDR1 as LNHNV and CDR2 as YYDKDF (reference sequence). This CDR3 reads CATSRALAENTGELFF. The CDR3 coding sequence is TGTGCCACCAGCAGAGCTTTAGCGGAAAACACCGGGGAGCTGTTTTTT.

There are many counts of this clonotype. The rearrangement joins TRBV6-6 to TRBJ2-7, with D perhaps given as TRBD1 or TRBD2 (5 bases each). Trimming removed 2 bases at V and 3 bases at J, with 11 bases between. The CDR3 consists of 14 residues. Per the germline V gene, CDR1 is MNHNY and CDR2 is SVGAGI (reference sequence). The CDR3 DNA reads TGTGCCAGCAGTTACCCGGGACGGAGCTACGAGCAGTACTTC. It is translated as CASSYPGRSYEQYF.

V gene TRBV29-1 combines with J gene TRBJ1-3; 11 positions agree with TRBD1. After removal of 6 bases from V and 1 base from J, the junction contained 2 bases not matched to a gene. CDR1 and CDR2 from the germline V gene are SQVTM and ANQGSEA. The CDR3 length is 14 residues. CDR3 sequence reads: CSVRDRGSGNTIYF. CDR3 sequence (DNA): TGCAGCGTCCGGGACAGGGGGTCTGGAAACACCATATATTTT.

This clonotype appeared a few times. J is TRBJ2-1 and V is TRBV5-1; 11 nucleotides align to TRBD2. Trimming cost V 4 bases and J 10 bases; bases outside gene matches: 10. In germline, CDR1 is SGHRS, CDR2 YFSETQ. CDR3 length: 15 amino acids. This CDR3 reads CASSPIAGGPQEQFF. The CDR3 DNA is TGCGCCAGCAGCCCCATAGCGGGGGGGCCGCAAGAGCAGTTCTTC.

The gene calls are TRBV5-1 and TRBJ2-2; tentatively, D is TRBD2 (6 bases). The CDR3 runs 15 residues. V lost 0 bases and J lost 5, with 11 bases in between. The germline V gene encodes CDR1 SGHRS and CDR2 YFSETQ. For the CDR3, the DNA is TGCGCCAGCAGCTTGGCCACTAGCAGAACCGGGGAGCTGTTTTTT. Translated: CASSLATSRTGELFF. The full variable domain, rest sourced from reference TRBV5-1 and TRBJ2-2, is KAGVTQTPRYLIKTRGQQVTLSCSPISGHRSVSWYQQTPGQGLQFLFEYFSETQRNKGNFPGRFSGRQFSNSRSEMNVSTLELGDSALYLCASSLATSRTGELFFGEGSRLTVL.

The genes are TRBV2 and TRBJ2-7, with TRBD2 matching over 8 bases. Looked up from germline, CDR1 is SNHLY and CDR2 is FYNNEI. V gave up 7 bases and J gave up 5 bases; unmatched junction bases: 10. The CDR3 length is 14 residues. CDR3 sequence (DNA): TGTGCCAGCAATGCCGGGACTAGAATGCACGAGCAGTACTTC. Amino acids: CASNAGTRMHEQYF. The whole variable domain, remainder taken from reference TRBV2 and TRBJ2-7, is EPEVTQTPSHQVTQMGQEVILRCVPISNHLYFYWYRQILGQKVEFLVSFYNNEISEKSEIFDDQFSVERPDGSNFTLKIRSTKLEDSAMYFCASNAGTRMHEQYFGPGTRLTVT.

J is TRBJ2-7 and V is TRBV10-3; D is ambiguous. Germline CDR1 ENHRY, CDR2 SYGVKD. V lost 5 bases and J 4 bases, leaving 12 bases between the germline ends. There are 13 residues in the CDR3. The CDR3 bases are TGTGCCATCAGTCCAGGTGGCAGATACGAGCAGTACTTC. Protein: CAISPGGRYEQYF.

This clonotype turned up a few times. CDR3 coding DNA: TGTGCCAGCAGCCCTCCCGGGACTTACACCGGGGAGCTGTTTTTT. It encodes CASSPPGTYTGELFF. The chain is built from TRBV9 and TRBJ2-2, with D tentatively TRBD2 (6 bases). The CDR3 loop spans 15 amino acids. Germline assignment: CDR1 SGDLS and CDR2 YYNGEE. The V end was cut by 4 bases, the J end by 3 bases, with 13 bases between.

This clonotype was seen a few times. V and J are TRBV3-1 and TRBJ1-5; 7 nucleotides agree with TRBD1. Germline V gene lookup returns CDR1 LGHDT and CDR2 YNNKEL (reference sequence). The CDR3 spans 15 residues. Trimming at V came to 0 bases and at J to 7 bases, leaving 6 bases not matched to a gene. The CDR3 nucleotides are TGTGCCAGCAGCCAAGAATGGGCAGGGGGGCAGCCCCAGCATTTT. Translating it yields CASSQEWAGGQPQHF.

The chain employs TRBV7-9 and TRBJ1-3, with a tentative D call TRBD1 (5 bases). The CDR3 covers 13 residues. Germline loops: CDR1 SEHNR, CDR2 FQNEAQ (reference sequence). Trimming took off 10 bases at V and 4 bases at J, with 14 bases between the two ends. The CDR3 region is CAMGDLWGNTIYF. The CDR3 DNA follows: TGTGCCATGGGGGACCTGTGGGGAAACACCATATATTTT.

The V call is TRBV7-3, the J call TRBJ1-1; a possible D gene is TRBD1 (5 bases). This CDR3 region has 14 residues. The V gene's germline CDR1 is SGHTA and CDR2 FQGTGA. With 2 bases removed from V and 1 base from J, the gap between germline ends came to 8 bases. In DNA form, the CDR3 reads TGTGCCAGCAGCTTAGACCAGGGGAACACTGAAGCTTTCTTT. Residues: CASSLDQGNTEAFF.

The genes are TRBV6-5 and TRBJ2-7; the match to TRBD1 covers 8 bases. The CDR3 contains 15 residues. With 7 bases clipped from V and 0 bases from J, the junction kept 8 bases outside the gene matches. The germline V gene has CDR1 MNHEY and CDR2 SVGAGI. CDR3 region: CASKTRDRFSYEQYF. The CDR3 region has the DNA TGTGCCAGCAAGACCCGGGACAGGTTCTCCTACGAGCAGTACTTC.

The chain links TRBV27 to TRBJ2-1, with TRBD1 identical over 7 bases. V lost 7 bases, J lost 3 bases, and 3 bases stayed unmatched. The CDR3 runs 13 residues. Germline lookup yields CDR1 MNHEY and CDR2 SMNVEV (reference sequence). The CDR3 is CASKRQGYNEQFF. CDR3 coding DNA: TGTGCCAGCAAACGACAGGGCTACAATGAGCAGTTCTTC.

The chain combines TRBV15 with TRBJ2-5; 7 bases agree with TRBD1. In germline, CDR1 is LNHNV, CDR2 YYDKDF (reference sequence). Trimming at V came to 6 bases and at J to 2 bases, leaving 6 bases not matched to a gene. This CDR3 contains 14 residues. DNA of the CDR3: TGTGCCACCAGTAGTTACAGGGGACAAGAGACCCAGTACTTC. It is translated as CATSSYRGQETQYF.

This clonotype was seen ten or more times. The CDR3 coding sequence is TGCGCCAGCAGCTTTGGACGTCAGATCCCTGAAGCTTTCTTT. Residues: CASSFGRQIPEAFF. V is TRBV5-1 and J is TRBJ1-1; D is undetermined. The germline gives CDR1 SGHRS, CDR2 YFSETQ. V lost 2 bases to trimming and J lost 6 bases, with 14 bases between them. The CDR3 has 14 residues.

This clonotype was recorded once. The J gene is TRBJ2-5, the V gene TRBV25-1, with D uncertain. Trimming cost V 7 bases and J 5 bases, with 8 bases left between them. The CDR3 runs 11 residues. CDR1 MGHDK and CDR2 SYGVNS come from the germline V gene. This CDR3 reads CASNGVETQYF. The DNA of the CDR3 is TGTGCCAGCAATGGAGTGGAGACCCAGTACTTC.

This clonotype was counted between two and nine times. This rearrangement joins TRBV24-1 to TRBJ2-7; 9 bases agree with TRBD1. Germline CDR1 is KGHDR and CDR2 is SFDVKD. V was pared by 2 bases and J by 3 bases, with 7 bases of the junction left unmatched. The CDR3 length is 16 residues. The CDR3 spells CATSDSPGTGNYEQYF. Here the CDR3 DNA reads TGTGCCACCAGTGATTCCCCCGGGACAGGGAACTACGAGCAGTACTTC.

Only a few counts were recorded for this clonotype. The gene calls are TRBV20-1 and TRBJ2-7; D is uncertain. Germline values: CDR1 DFQATT, CDR2 SNEGSKA (reference sequence). CDR3 length: 13 residues. With 4 bases removed from V and 0 bases from J, the gap between germline ends came to 10 bases. CDR3 amino acids: CSAITVSSYEQYF. The CDR3 nucleotides read TGCAGTGCTATCACAGTAAGCTCCTACGAGCAGTACTTC.

The sample holds a few counts of this clonotype. The chain uses TRBV30 and TRBJ1-5; no definite D call. Germline assignment: CDR1 GTSNPN and CDR2 SVGIG (reference sequence). The ends were cut back, 2 bases at V and 0 bases at J, with 8 bases in the middle. This CDR3 has 14 amino acids. The CDR3 nucleotides read TGTGCCTGGAGTTTTGGAAGTAGCAATCAGCCCCAGCATTTT. Amino acid sequence: CAWSFGSSNQPQHF.

The J gene is TRBJ2-1, the V gene TRBV7-2, with a tentative D call TRBD1 (5 bases). With 3 bases removed from V and 1 base from J, the gap between germline ends came to 7 bases. The CDR3 totals 14 residues. Looked up from germline, CDR1 is SGHTA and CDR2 is FQGNSA. CDR3 protein: CASSFQGSYNEQFF. DNA of the CDR3: TGTGCCAGCAGCTTTCAGGGATCCTACAATGAGCAGTTCTTC.

This clonotype was seen a few times. V usage is TRBV19 and J usage is TRBJ1-5; no clear D gene. Germline assignment: CDR1 LNHDA and CDR2 SQIVND (reference sequence). Trimming took off 2 bases at V and 2 bases at J, with 10 bases between the two ends. This CDR3 has 15 amino acids. CDR3: CASSIRWSGNQPQHF. The CDR3 bases are TGTGCCAGTAGTATAAGGTGGTCAGGCAATCAGCCCCAGCATTTT.

This clonotype was seen only a few times. J is TRBJ2-7 and V is TRBV5-4; D remains unclear. Trimming removed 1 base at V and 8 bases at J, with 13 bases between. Germline assignment: CDR1 SGHNT and CDR2 YYREEE (reference sequence). The CDR3 totals 13 residues. In DNA form, the CDR3 reads TGTGCCAGCAGCTTGCCTACGTCGGAACAGCAGTACTTC. This translates into CASSLPTSEQQYF.

This clonotype has only a few counts. The CDR3: CASSPNLGNTEAFF. CDR3 sequence (DNA): TGTGCCAGCAGCCCTAATCTCGGGAACACTGAAGCTTTCTTT. The V gene is TRBV7-9, the J gene TRBJ1-1; no clear D. The CDR3 has 14 residues. Germline V CDR1 and CDR2: SEHNR, FQNEAQ (reference sequence). Trimming cost V 5 bases and J 1 base, with 11 bases left between them.

This clonotype was counted a few times. The chain recombines TRBV12-3 or TRBV12-4 with TRBJ2-1; 13 nucleotides line up with TRBD2. This CDR3 is built from 17 residues. Trimming took 6 bases from V and 5 from J; bases not matched to a gene: 10. Written as DNA, the CDR3 is TGTGCCAGCAGCCCACTAGCGGGAGGGGCATTTGACAATGAGCAGTTCTTC. Protein sequence: CASSPLAGGAFDNEQFF.

This clonotype was picked up a small number of times. The genes are TRBV20-1 and TRBJ1-2, with D possibly TRBD1 on 6 matching bases. Germline assignment: CDR1 DFQATT and CDR2 SNEGSKA (reference sequence). V was cut by 6 bases and J by 6 bases, with 17 bases left in between. This CDR3 spans 13 amino acids. The CDR3 here is CSAPGYREHGYTF. The DNA of the CDR3 is TGCAGTGCCCCGGGATACAGGGAGCATGGCTACACCTTC.

This clonotype was seen more than once but under ten times. This chain connects TRBV6-5 to TRBJ2-5; 9 bases match TRBD1. CDR3 length equals 16 residues. CDR1 is MNHEY, CDR2 SVGAGI, per germline. Unmatched junction bases numbered 9, after V lost 2 bases and J lost 5 bases. For the CDR3, the DNA is TGTGCCAGCAGTTACACGGGACAGGGCGTACGGGAGACCCAGTACTTC. Protein: CASSYTGQGVRETQYF.